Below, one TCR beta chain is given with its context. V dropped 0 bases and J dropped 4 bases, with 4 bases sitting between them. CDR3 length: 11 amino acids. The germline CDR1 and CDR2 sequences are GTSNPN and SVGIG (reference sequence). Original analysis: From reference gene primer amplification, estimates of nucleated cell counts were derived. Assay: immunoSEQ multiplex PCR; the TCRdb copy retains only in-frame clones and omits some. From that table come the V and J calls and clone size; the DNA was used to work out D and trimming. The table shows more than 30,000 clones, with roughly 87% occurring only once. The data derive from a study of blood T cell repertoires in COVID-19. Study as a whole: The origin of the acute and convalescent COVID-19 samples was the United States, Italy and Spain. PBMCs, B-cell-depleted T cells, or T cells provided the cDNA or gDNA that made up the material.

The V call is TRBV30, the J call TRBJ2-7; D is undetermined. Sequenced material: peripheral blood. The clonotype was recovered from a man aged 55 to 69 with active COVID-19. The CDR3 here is CAWSVEYEQYF. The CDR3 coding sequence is TGTGCCTGGAGTGTAGAGTACGAGCAGTACTTC.